This T cell receptor (beta chain) was recorded in a study of blood T cells in healthy people across ages. The authors ran a second PCR of 7 to 11 cycles using a sample-barcoded 5' primer and a J-beta primer mix. TCRdb analysed the 5' RACE reads with MiXCR anew, one entry per CDR3 protein. The data show 1.5 million to 2 million distinct CDR3 sequences, 25% to 30% seen once. Regarding this clonotype: Its antigen remains unknown.

The germline gives CDR1 DFQATT, CDR2 SNEGSKA (reference sequence). The CDR3 covers 16 residues. J gave up 0 bases and V 5 bases, and 6 bases lay outside the gene matches. Study conclusions and caveats: Unknown CMV status may confound age-related changes in expanded clones.

Sequenced: blood. J is TRBJ2-3 and V is TRBV20-1; 12 bases map to TRBD2. This sequence originates from a woman younger than 45 in good health. CDR3 protein: CSARLAGAKSTDTQYF. Here the CDR3 DNA reads TGCAGTGCTCGACTAGCGGGGGCCAAAAGCACAGATACGCAGTATTTT.